This T cell receptor beta chain was sequenced during a study of T cell changes during pregnancy in multiple sclerosis. The V gene lost 6 bases and the J gene lost 6 bases, with 18 bases spanning the gap. Germline CDR1 reads LGHNT; CDR2 reads FRNRAP. The CDR3 totals 16 residues. TCRdb's table, derived via immunoSEQ multiplex PCR, lists solely in-frame clones and lacks some. This table holds 100,000 or so clones, 92% found once. Sequenced here: peripheral blood, sampled after pregnancy. The chain is built from TRBV12-5 and TRBJ1-6; D perhaps matches TRBD1 (6 bases). This clonotype was sampled from a female donor with multiple sclerosis, enrolled in a pregnancy study. This chain's CDR3 is CASGQQTGIGNSPLHF. In DNA, the CDR3 is TGTGCTAGTGGCCAGCAAACAGGGATTGGTAATTCACCCCTCCACTTT.